Presented here are 11 T cell receptor beta chains from one specimen sequenced in a study of cytomegalovirus exposure and HLA in healthy donors. The study ran its PCR with 60 Vbeta and 13 Jbeta primers. Sequenced by immunoSEQ multiplex PCR; TCRdb stores in-frame clones only, minus some. The profile shows over 150,000 clones, 75% of them singletons. The sample was PBMCs. These receptors were taken from a male donor in good health and CMV-seronegative.

The chain has TRBV2 and TRBJ1-2; D is unresolved. V shed 0 bases and J shed 4 bases, with 12 bases lying between them. Germline V gives CDR1 SNHLY, CDR2 FYNNEI. This CDR3 spans 15 amino acids. The CDR3 here is CASSEARVVLYGYTF. CDR3 coding DNA: TGTGCCAGCAGTGAAGCGCGAGTCGTCCTCTATGGCTACACCTTC.

This clone showed up just a few times. V gene TRBV7-9 combines with J gene TRBJ2-5; 7 nucleotides match TRBD1. The CDR3 loop spans 13 amino acids. The V segment lost 2 bases and the J segment 4 bases; nucleotides outside the gene matches: 1. Germline values: CDR1 SEHNR, CDR2 FQNEAQ (reference sequence). This CDR3 is CASSLSGGETQYF. CDR3 nucleotide sequence: TGTGCCAGCAGCTTATCAGGGGGAGAGACCCAGTACTTC.

The V and J genes are TRBV13 and TRBJ2-3, with 10 nucleotides matching TRBD2. There are 17 residues in the CDR3. Trimming removed 2 bases from V and 0 bases from J; junction bases left unmatched: 5. Looked up from germline, CDR1 is PRHDT and CDR2 is FYEKMQ (reference sequence). CDR3 DNA: TGTGCCAGCAGCTTACGCCTAGCGGGGGCGAGCACAGATACGCAGTATTTT. Its translation: CASSLRLAGASTDTQYF.

This clone was detected only a few times. This chain links TRBV6-1 with TRBJ1-1, with D perhaps TRBD1 (6 bases). V gave up 7 bases and J gave up 4 bases, with 19 bases separating them. The CDR3 loop spans 15 amino acids. Per the germline V gene, CDR1 is MNHNS and CDR2 is SASEGT. CDR3: CASTLGQLGSTEAFF. CDR3 sequence (DNA): TGTGCCAGCACCCTTGGACAGCTGGGGAGCACTGAAGCTTTCTTT.

This clone was observed a few times. The V call is TRBV6-1, the J call TRBJ2-2; TRBD2 might be the D (6 bases). In germline, CDR1 is MNHNS, CDR2 SASEGT. V lost 7 bases, J lost 4 bases, and 10 bases lay in between. The CDR3 contains 13 residues. The CDR3 reads CASTAGSTGELFF. The CDR3 nucleotides read TGTGCCAGCACAGCGGGTTCCACCGGGGAGCTGTTTTTT.

This chain connects TRBV27 to TRBJ2-7; no reliable D call. The CDR3 has 14 amino acids. The germline V gene encodes CDR1 MNHEY and CDR2 SMNVEV (reference sequence). The germline V and J ends were trimmed by 3 bases and 0 bases, with 9 bases remaining between them. In nucleotides, the CDR3 is TGTGCCAGCAGTTTCATTCAGGCCTCCTACGAGCAGTACTTC. The encoded protein is CASSFIQASYEQYF.

The V call is TRBV7-9, the J call TRBJ2-5, with TRBD1 matching 7 bases. Germline V lookup: CDR1 SEHNR, CDR2 FQNEAQ (reference sequence). V shed 5 bases and J 5 bases; nucleotides not matched to a gene: 8. This CDR3 contains 14 residues. This CDR3 reads CASSLDGTEETQYF. As DNA, the CDR3 is TGTGCCAGCAGCCTAGACGGGACAGAGGAGACCCAGTACTTC.

V and J are TRBV4-3 and TRBJ2-1; D perhaps matches TRBD2 (6 bases). CDR3 length: 17 amino acids. Trimming stripped 2 bases from V and 1 base from J, with 15 bases between. Per germline, CDR1 LGHNA and CDR2 YSLEER. CDR3 DNA: TGCGCCAGCAGCCAATCCCCGGGACTCCCATCCTACAATGAGCAGTTCTTC. As protein: CASSQSPGLPSYNEQFF.

The genes are TRBV6-5 and TRBJ2-5; 8 bases match TRBD2. The closer fit of TRBJ2-7 to the DNA end suggests the J call may be wrong. The CDR3 length is 16 residues. The germline V gene has CDR1 MNHEY and CDR2 SVGAGI. This CDR3 reads CASSYLTGSGSYEQYF. CDR3 in DNA: TGTGCCAGCAGTTACCTCACAGGCAGCGGGAGTTACGAGCAGTACTTC.

The rearrangement uses TRBV7-3 and TRBJ2-6; 9 positions match TRBD1. The germline V gene encodes CDR1 SGHTA and CDR2 FQGTGA. There are 15 residues in the CDR3. The ends lost 5 bases at V and 3 bases at J; junction bases unmatched: 2. The CDR3 here is CASSATGGGANVLTF. The CDR3 DNA follows: TGTGCCAGCAGCGCGACAGGGGGTGGGGCCAACGTCCTGACTTTC.

The chain combines TRBV6-1 with TRBJ2-3; TRBD2 might be the D (7 bases). CDR3 length equals 16 residues. Trimming took 4 bases from V and 0 from J, leaving 14 bases between them. Looked up from germline, CDR1 is MNHNS and CDR2 is SASEGT. The CDR3 DNA reads TGTGCCAGCAGTGTAAGGGGGGGTGGTAGCACAGATACGCAGTATTTT. Residues: CASSVRGGGSTDTQYF.